This T cell receptor (beta chain) was captured by sequencing in a study of blood T cells in healthy people across ages. This clonotype was counted a few times. Its antigen remains unknown. The CDR3 spans 16 residues. V was clipped by 4 bases and J by 1 base; unmatched bases: 6. The V gene's germline CDR1 is SGHKS and CDR2 YYEKEE (reference sequence). Study observations and caveats: Among long-lived donors, naive CD4+ cells were more numerous and diversity higher than in aged donors. With unsorted PBMCs, a conclusive comparison of naive versus antigen-experienced cells was not possible. Unknown CMV status may confound age-related changes in expanded clones.

A second PCR of 7 to 11 cycles used a sample-barcoded 5' primer and a J-beta primer mix. TCRdb re-derived calls from the 5' RACE reads in MiXCR, one entry per CDR3 protein. The sample records 800,000 or so distinct CDR3 sequences, about half being singletons. Sequenced input: blood. V is TRBV5-5 and J is TRBJ2-3; TRBD2 matches at 10 bases. The clonotype comes from a man of 80 years or more in good health. CDR3 loop: CASSPQSGRGTDTQYF. The CDR3 DNA follows: TGTGCCAGCAGCCCCCAGAGCGGGAGGGGCACAGATACGCAGTATTTT.